These 10 T cell receptor beta chains originate from one sample sequenced in a study of cytomegalovirus exposure and HLA in healthy donors. With 60 Vbeta and 13 Jbeta primers, the PCR was carried out. Only in-frame clones appear in the TCRdb table, and some are missing; sequencing was by immunoSEQ multiplex PCR. The sample holds 55,000 to 75,000 clones, 70% to 90% seen once. The sequencing sample was made of PBMCs. The receptors were gathered from a man in his late teens or twenties in good health and CMV-seronegative.

This chain joins TRBV4-1 and TRBJ2-3; 7 bases are shared with TRBD2. Germline CDR1 is MGHRA and CDR2 is YSYEKL. Trimming cost V 0 bases and J 2 bases; bases outside gene matches: 2. This CDR3 contains 15 residues. The CDR3: CASSQDSGSTDTQYF. In nucleotides, the CDR3 is TGCGCCAGCAGCCAAGATAGCGGGTCCACAGATACGCAGTATTTT.

This chain connects TRBV27 to TRBJ1-1, with D possibly TRBD1 on 5 matching bases. Germline CDR1 reads MNHEY; CDR2 reads SMNVEV (reference sequence). The CDR3 has 13 amino acids. Deletions cut 5 bases from V and 6 bases from J, with 13 bases between. For the CDR3, the DNA is TGTGCCAGCAGTAAGACAGCGAAGGCTGAAGCTTTCTTT. This gives the protein CASSKTAKAEAFF.

This chain's CDR3 is CASSPRDRTQSDTQYF. In DNA, the CDR3 is TGTGCCAGCAGCCCCAGGGACAGGACCCAATCGGATACGCAGTATTTT. The rearrangement joins TRBV7-8 to TRBJ2-3, with 8 positions matching TRBD1. The V and J ends lost 5 bases and 6 bases, in that order; junction bases with no gene match: 13. Germline CDR1 reads SGHVS; CDR2 reads FQNEAQ. There are 16 residues in the CDR3.

The chain recombines TRBV2 with TRBJ1-2; 7 bases match TRBD1. V dropped 0 bases and J dropped 4; count of bases not matched to a gene: 5. Germline CDR1 is SNHLY and CDR2 is FYNNEI. The CDR3 runs to 15 residues. CDR3 DNA sequence: TGTGCCAGCAGTGAAGCAGGGGGCGCTTCCTATGGCTACACCTTC. Translated: CASSEAGGASYGYTF.

This chain joins TRBV2 and TRBJ2-3; D may be TRBD2 (6 bases). Looked up from germline, CDR1 is SNHLY and CDR2 is FYNNEI. Trimming cost V 4 bases and J 5 bases, with 10 bases left between them. This CDR3 contains 13 residues. In nucleotides, the CDR3 is TGTGCCAGCAGTGTGAGGGGAGGAGATACGCAGTATTTT. It translates to CASSVRGGDTQYF.

The genes are TRBV2 and TRBJ1-4; D uncertain. CDR3 length: 15 residues. Trimming took off 3 bases at V and 0 bases at J, with 8 bases between the two ends. CDR1 SNHLY and CDR2 FYNNEI come from the germline V gene. The CDR3 DNA follows: TGTGCCAGCAGTGAGAGGCATGCAACTAATGAAAAACTGTTTTTT. Encoded protein: CASSERHATNEKLFF.

This chain uses TRBV7-6 with TRBJ1-2; possibly TRBD1 for D (6 bases). Trimming cost V 6 bases and J 6 bases, with 17 bases left between them. CDR3 length: 14 residues. Per germline, CDR1 SGHVS and CDR2 FNYEAQ. The CDR3 DNA is TGTGCCAGCAGAAAAAACTGGGGGCTCGATGGCTACACCTTC. Encoded protein: CASRKNWGLDGYTF.

J is TRBJ1-4 and V is TRBV6-6, with D hard to call. V was clipped by 2 bases and J by 0 bases, with 10 bases between them. The CDR3 has 16 residues. The germline V gene encodes CDR1 MNHNY and CDR2 SVGAGI (reference sequence). This CDR3 reads CASSYERIATNEKLFF. CDR3 bases: TGTGCCAGCAGTTACGAGCGGATTGCAACTAATGAAAAACTGTTTTTT.

The chain carries TRBV5-4 and TRBJ2-1, with TRBD2 identical over 7 bases. The germline CDR1 and CDR2 sequences are SGHNT and YYREEE (reference sequence). This CDR3 is 13 amino acids long. The J segment lost 4 bases and the V segment lost 3 bases, leaving 1 base of the junction unmatched. CDR3 in amino acids: CASSSGGYNEQFF. The CDR3 DNA reads as TGTGCCAGCAGCTCGGGGGGATACAATGAGCAGTTCTTC.

The chain joins TRBV19 to TRBJ1-6, with 7 bases fitting TRBD1. Germline-derived CDR1 and CDR2 are LNHDA and SQIVND (reference sequence). The CDR3 is 14 residues long. With 4 bases clipped from V and 5 bases from J, the junction kept 2 bases outside the gene matches. CDR3 protein: CASSRDSHNSPLHF. For the CDR3, the DNA is TGTGCCAGTAGTAGGGACAGCCATAATTCACCCCTCCACTTT.